These 2 T cell receptor beta chains were all obtained from the same sample, sequenced in a study of blood T cell repertoires in COVID-19. Profiled with immunoSEQ multiplex PCR; TCRdb holds only in-frame clones, not every one. The sample yields roughly 200,000 clones, about 85% seen once. The sequenced sample consisted of PBMCs or T cells enriched from blood (not recorded which). The receptors stem from a man in his forties or fifties who had recovered from COVID-19.

The gene calls are TRBV7-2 and TRBJ2-1, with 10 positions matching TRBD2. V shed 2 bases and J 7 bases; nucleotides not matched to a gene: 8. The V gene's germline CDR1 is SGHTA and CDR2 FQGNSA. The CDR3 sequence is 16 residues long. As DNA, the CDR3 is TGTGCCAGCAGCTTAAGTAGCGGGAGGTCGGGGAATGAGCAGTTCTTC. It encodes CASSLSSGRSGNEQFF.

V usage is TRBV6-1 and J usage is TRBJ1-1; 7 nucleotides agree with TRBD1. With V trimmed by 3 bases and J by 3 bases, 1 base remained unmatched. The CDR3 runs 13 residues. Germline CDR1 is MNHNS and CDR2 is SASEGT. In DNA, the CDR3 is TGTGCCAGCAGTGATGACAGGGACACTGAAGCTTTCTTT. Translated: CASSDDRDTEAFF.